These 19 T cell receptor beta chains originate from one sample sequenced in a study of cytomegalovirus exposure and HLA in healthy donors (TCRdb year 2017). The library came from the immunoSEQ multiplex PCR assay. The multiplex PCR relied on a mix of 60 forward primers for TCR Vbeta segments and 13 reverse primers for TCR Jbeta segments. What TCRdb holds here is the immuneACCESS table cut down to in-frame rearrangements. Part of the clones is not present; checked against another copy, under half of the missing clones reflect an unresolved V gene, and the others are unexplained. The sample table records more than 150,000 clones; approximately 85% of these occur just once. Of the sample, around 1.4% falls within the top ten clones. The sequencing sample was made of PBMCs. The receptors were gathered from a girl aged 10 to 17 in good health and CMV-seropositive.

The chain couples TRBV2 to TRBJ2-5, with 7 bases aligning to TRBD1. The tail of the sequence fits TRBJ2-7 better, so the J call may be wrong. The CDR3 length is 13 residues. Germline-derived CDR1 and CDR2 are SNHLY and FYNNEI. The CDR3 coding sequence is TGTGCCAGCAGTCTCGACAGGGTTGGCGAGCAGTACTTC. Its protein is CASSLDRVGEQYF.

Here the CDR3 reads CASSLGVLAGASRQYEQYF. CDR3 nucleotide sequence: TGTGCCAGCAGCTTAGGTGTACTAGCGGGGGCGTCACGACAGTACGAGCAGTACTTC. The chain couples TRBV11-2 to TRBJ2-7; 11 bases fit TRBD2. This CDR3 region has 19 residues. Germline loops: CDR1 SGHAT, CDR2 FQNNGV. V dropped 1 base and J dropped 4; count of bases not matched to a gene: 15.

The chain has TRBV7-9 and TRBJ1-2, with D hard to call. V lost 0 bases, J lost 2 bases, and 13 bases lay in between. This CDR3 has 16 residues. Germline V gene sequence: CDR1 SEHNR, CDR2 FQNEAQ (reference sequence). The CDR3 here is CASSLAFEVFNYGYTF. DNA for the CDR3: TGTGCCAGCAGCTTAGCTTTCGAGGTTTTCAACTATGGCTACACCTTC.

This rearrangement joins TRBV2 to TRBJ2-7; D is unclear. Germline assignment: CDR1 SNHLY and CDR2 FYNNEI. With 5 bases removed from V and 3 bases from J, the gap between germline ends came to 11 bases. CDR3 size: 13 residues. This CDR3 reads CASSYKVDYEQYF. The CDR3 coding sequence is TGTGCCAGCAGTTACAAAGTTGACTACGAGCAGTACTTC.

The rearrangement links TRBV14 to TRBJ1-1; D is undetermined. Per the germline V gene, CDR1 is SGHDN and CDR2 is FVKESK. The CDR3 consists of 11 residues. Trimming pared 2 bases from V and 11 bases from J, leaving 9 bases between. In DNA, the CDR3 is TGTGCCAGCAGCCAACACCGAGGGGCTTTCTTT. Translating gives CASSQHRGAFF.

This chain links TRBV4-3 with TRBJ2-1; 8 nucleotides match TRBD2. The length of the CDR3 is 16 residues. Germline-derived CDR1 and CDR2 are LGHNA and YSLEER. J gave up 3 bases and V 0 bases, and 4 bases lay outside the gene matches. CDR3 sequence: CASSQEASGGYNEQFF. In nucleotides, the CDR3 is TGCGCCAGCAGCCAAGAAGCCAGCGGGGGCTACAATGAGCAGTTCTTC.

This clone was recorded once. V and J are TRBV4-2 and TRBJ2-2; D is uncertain. This CDR3 is built from 12 residues. Germline CDR1 is LGHNA and CDR2 is YNFKEQ. Trimming stripped 1 base from V and 7 bases from J, with 4 bases between. CDR3 protein: CASSQVNGELFF. The DNA of the CDR3 is TGTGCCAGCAGCCAAGTCAACGGGGAGCTGTTTTTT.

V is TRBV30 and J is TRBJ1-4, with D perhaps TRBD1 (6 bases). The CDR3 covers 15 residues. Trimming removed 1 base from V and 8 bases from J, with 17 bases in between. Germline V gene lookup returns CDR1 GTSNPN and CDR2 SVGIG (reference sequence). The CDR3 loop is CAWSEGVRRAEKLFF. CDR3 in DNA: TGTGCCTGGAGTGAGGGGGTGAGAAGGGCAGAAAAACTGTTTTTT. Based on the CDR3 plus reference TRBV30 and TRBJ1-4, the full variable domain is SQTIHQWPATLVQPVGSPLSLECTVEGTSNPNLYWYRQAAGRGLQLLFYSVGIGQISSEVPQNLSASRPQDRQFILSSKKLLLSDSGFYLCAWSEGVRRAEKLFFGSGTQLSVL.

The gene calls are TRBV5-4 and TRBJ2-5; 7 positions match TRBD1. This CDR3 is 16 amino acids long. Trimming took 4 bases from V and 3 from J; bases not matched to a gene: 12. Germline CDR1 reads SGHNT; CDR2 reads YYREEE (reference sequence). Here the CDR3 DNA reads TGTGCCAGCAGCGTAGACAGGGTAATCGGTAAAGAGACCCAGTACTTC. Translation gives CASSVDRVIGKETQYF.

The gene calls are TRBV7-9 and TRBJ2-5; the D is unclear. From germline, CDR1 is SEHNR and CDR2 FQNEAQ (reference sequence). V dropped 2 bases and J dropped 10 bases, with 8 bases sitting between them. The CDR3 runs 11 residues. For the CDR3, the DNA is TGTGCCAGCAGCTTAAGAGAGGACCAGTACTTC. Its translation is CASSLREDQYF.

In the case of this clone: Other DNA sequences within the sample encode an identical CDR3. The V and J genes are TRBV5-1 and TRBJ1-4, with no clear D. Germline CDR1 and CDR2: SGHRS and YFSETQ. The CDR3 runs to 15 residues. V shed 1 base and J shed 0 bases, with 7 bases lying between them. The CDR3 region is CASSLRGATNEKLFF. CDR3 DNA sequence: TGCGCCAGCAGCTTGAGAGGTGCAACTAATGAAAAACTGTTTTTT.

The genes are TRBV19 and TRBJ1-1, with 8 bases aligning to TRBD1. J was trimmed by 3 bases and V by 5 bases; bases with no gene match: 2. Germline values: CDR1 LNHDA, CDR2 SQIVND (reference sequence). The CDR3 length is 13 residues. The CDR3 protein is CASSQGAYTEAFF. The DNA for the CDR3 is TGTGCCAGTAGTCAGGGGGCTTACACTGAAGCTTTCTTT.

The chain uses TRBV23-1 and TRBJ2-1; the match to TRBD2 covers 9 bases. TRBV23-1 is flagged as an ORF with uncertain function. CDR3 length: 17 residues. Germline trimming cut 8 bases from V and 1 base from J; bases unmatched to any gene: 12. The CDR3 DNA reads as TGCGCCAGCGGATTAGGGCCGGGACTAGCATCCTACAATGAGCAGTTCTTC. This sequence encodes CASGLGPGLASYNEQFF.

The V and J genes are TRBV11-3 and TRBJ1-1, with D hard to call. V lost 2 bases and J lost 6, with 4 bases in between. CDR3 size: 11 residues. The germline V gene encodes CDR1 SGHNT and CDR2 YENEEA. The CDR3 sequence is CASSLSAEAFF. The CDR3 nucleotides are TGTGCCAGCAGCTTATCGGCTGAAGCTTTCTTT.

The rearrangement joins TRBV27 to TRBJ1-5; D is possibly TRBD1 (5 bases). The CDR3 covers 14 residues. V lost 2 bases and J lost 7, with 12 bases in between. Germline V CDR1 and CDR2: MNHEY, SMNVEV (reference sequence). The CDR3 DNA is TGTGCCAGCAGTTTACGGGGGGAGGGACAGCCCCAGCATTTT. Translating it yields CASSLRGEGQPQHF.

The sample holds one count of this clone. J is TRBJ1-2 and V is TRBV9; no clear D. The V end lost 4 bases, the J end lost 3 bases, and 16 bases lay between the germline ends. CDR3 length: 15 amino acids. Germline loops: CDR1 SGDLS, CDR2 YYNGEE. Here the CDR3 reads CASSIDGPRDYGYTF. The CDR3 DNA is TGTGCCAGCAGCATAGATGGTCCGCGGGACTATGGCTACACCTTC.

The CDR3 DNA follows: TGTGCCAGCAGCCTACGACAGGGGGCGGCTGAGCCCCAGCATTTT. It yields the protein CASSLRQGAAEPQHF. The chain recombines TRBV5-5 with TRBJ1-5, with 10 bases lining up with TRBD1. The CDR3 sequence is 15 residues long. The V and J ends lost 4 bases and 8 bases, in that order; junction bases with no gene match: 9. Looked up from germline, CDR1 is SGHKS and CDR2 is YYEKEE (reference sequence).

There are a few counts of this clone. The chain carries TRBV2 and TRBJ2-2; TRBD2 is a possible D gene (5 bases). V lost 11 bases, J lost 2 bases, and 15 bases lay in between. This CDR3 region has 14 residues. CDR1 is SNHLY, CDR2 FYNNEI, per germline. The CDR3 here is CAGVPDSNTGELFF. The CDR3 bases are TGTGCCGGCGTCCCGGACTCAAACACCGGGGAGCTGTTTTTT.

There are a few counts of this clone. V usage is TRBV25-1 and J usage is TRBJ1-1; D is perhaps TRBD1 (5 bases). The germline V gene has CDR1 MGHDK and CDR2 SYGVNS. CDR3 length: 13 amino acids. V gave up 7 bases and J gave up 1 base, with 10 bases separating them. CDR3 nucleotide sequence: TGTGCCAGCACCCCCGGGGGGAACACTGAAGCTTTCTTT. Its translation: CASTPGGNTEAFF.